The 14 T cell receptor beta chains presented below share a single source sample, sequenced in a study of T cell responses to AZD1222 COVID-19 vaccine (dated by TCRdb to the early 2020s). The time point label for this specimen denotes: baseline before first vaccination. Library preparation employed the immunoSEQ multiplex PCR assay. This is the immuneACCESS table as TCRdb keeps it, with only in-frame sequences that have V and J called. A part of the clones is gone; compared with another copy, unresolved V genes explain less than half, and the rest is unexplained. In all, the sample holds some 170,000 clones, and 85% to 90% of those were seen once. About 1.5% of the sample is in the top ten clones. This specimen consisted of peripheral blood, obtained on day 0 of AZD1222 vaccination. These receptors came from an adult in good health.

V usage is TRBV6-1 and J usage is TRBJ2-1, with D uncertain. CDR3 length: 15 amino acids. Germline assignment: CDR1 MNHNS and CDR2 SASEGT. V was trimmed by 3 bases and J by 7 bases, leaving 16 bases between them. The CDR3 coding sequence is TGTGCCAGCAGTGAGCTGCACAGCCAAGGAAATGAGCAGTTCTTC. Protein: CASSELHSQGNEQFF.

The V gene is TRBV5-1, the J gene TRBJ2-3; D remains ambiguous. This CDR3 contains 12 residues. The germline V gene has CDR1 SGHRS and CDR2 YFSETQ. With 4 bases removed from V and 0 bases from J, the gap between germline ends came to 3 bases. The chain's CDR3 is CASSTSTDTQYF. CDR3 DNA sequence: TGCGCCAGCAGCACCAGCACAGATACGCAGTATTTT.

This clone was counted a single time. J is TRBJ2-3 and V is TRBV10-2, with 8 bases lining up with TRBD2. The junction had 11 bases not matched to a gene; V was cut back by 3 bases and J by 6 bases. This CDR3 has 16 residues. CDR1 is WSHSY and CDR2 is SAAADI in the germline V gene. Here the CDR3 DNA reads TGCGCCAGCAGTGATGGAAGAGCGGGAGATAGGGATACGCAGTATTTT. As protein: CASSDGRAGDRDTQYF.

A remark on this clone: Sequence at one end of the junction differs from germline and may be a read error. The rearrangement links TRBV7-7 to TRBJ2-5; TRBD2 matches at 12 bases. In germline, CDR1 is SSHAT, CDR2 FNYEAQ (reference sequence). The CDR3 length is 18 residues. DNA of the CDR3: TGTGCTAGCAGCTTAGCGACTAGCGGGAGTCCCTCCCAAGAGACCCAGTACTTC. Its protein product is CASSLATSGSPSQETQYF.

This sequence joins TRBV7-2 and TRBJ2-7; TRBD2 matches at 13 bases. The germline CDR1 and CDR2 sequences are SGHTA and FQGNSA. The CDR3 is 16 residues long. V lost 1 base to trimming and J lost 4 bases; unmatched junction nucleotides: 4. DNA for the CDR3: TGTGCCAGCAGCTTAGGACTAGCGGGAGGACAATACGAGCAGTACTTC. Translating gives CASSLGLAGGQYEQYF.

The rearrangement joins TRBV2 to TRBJ1-4; 8 bases fit TRBD1. CDR3 length equals 15 residues. Germline CDR1 and CDR2: SNHLY and FYNNEI. J was trimmed by 7 bases and V by 1 base; bases with no gene match: 5. CDR3 bases: TGTGCCAGCAGTGAAGGACAGGGGCTTAGTGAAAAACTGTTTTTT. Protein: CASSEGQGLSEKLFF. Using reference TRBV2 and TRBJ1-4 for the parts outside the CDR3, the full variable domain is EPEVTQTPSHQVTQMGQEVILRCVPISNHLYFYWYRQILGQKVEFLVSFYNNEISEKSEIFDDQFSVERPDGSNFTLKIRSTKLEDSAMYFCASSEGQGLSEKLFFGSGTQLSVL.

The V gene is TRBV28, the J gene TRBJ1-4, with D uncertain. The germline V and J ends were trimmed by 2 bases and 0 bases, with 7 bases remaining between them. The CDR3 runs to 15 residues. From germline, CDR1 is MDHEN and CDR2 SYDVKM. The CDR3 here is CASSLVGATNEKLFF. In nucleotides, the CDR3 is TGTGCCAGCAGTTTAGTTGGGGCAACTAATGAAAAACTGTTTTTT.

This chain links TRBV7-7 with TRBJ1-2; no firm D call. This CDR3 contains 15 residues. Germline values: CDR1 SSHAT, CDR2 FNYEAQ (reference sequence). V was clipped by 1 base and J by 1 base, with 10 bases between them. Here the CDR3 DNA reads TGTGCCAGCAGCTTAGGAATGGGGTTTAACTATGGCTACACCTTC. As protein: CASSLGMGFNYGYTF.

This chain uses TRBV5-1 with TRBJ1-2; 7 bases agree with TRBD1. Germline CDR1 SGHRS, CDR2 YFSETQ. CDR3 length: 15 amino acids. Trimming removed 4 bases from V and 5 bases from J; junction bases left unmatched: 11. The CDR3 nucleotides are TGCGCCAGCAGCCGGGACAGCCTATCTACTTATGGCTACACCTTC. It is translated as CASSRDSLSTYGYTF.

The J gene is TRBJ2-3, the V gene TRBV28, with D perhaps TRBD2 (5 bases). This CDR3 region has 13 residues. Germline CDR1 reads MDHEN; CDR2 reads SYDVKM. Trimming pared 6 bases from V and 2 bases from J, leaving 9 bases between. The CDR3 spells CASRKRSTDTQYF. CDR3 nucleotide sequence: TGTGCCAGCAGAAAGCGGTCCACAGATACGCAGTATTTT. Drawing the rest from reference TRBV28 and TRBJ2-3, the complete variable domain is DVKVTQSSRYLVKRTGEKVFLECVQDMDHENMFWYRQDPGLGLRLIYFSYDVKMKEKGDIPEGYSVSREKKERFSLILESASTNQTSMYLCASRKRSTDTQYFGPGTRLTVL.

This chain's CDR3 is CASSGPGTVTYEQYF. The DNA for the CDR3 is TGTGCCAGCAGTGGGCCGGGGACAGTAACCTACGAGCAGTACTTC. The rearrangement uses TRBV6-2 or TRBV6-3 and TRBJ2-7, with 7 bases aligning to TRBD1. This CDR3 is 15 amino acids long. V shed 5 bases, J shed 2 bases, and the junction held 9 bases outside the gene matches. CDR1 and CDR2 (germline): MNHEY, SVGEGT.

Only one count was recorded for this clone. CDR3 protein: CASAKKGNQPQHF. CDR3 DNA: TGTGCCAGCGCGAAGAAAGGCAATCAGCCCCAGCATTTT. J is TRBJ1-5 and V is TRBV28; D gene unclear. Trimming left V 8 bases short and J 2 bases short, with 10 bases between. Germline assignment: CDR1 MDHEN and CDR2 SYDVKM. This CDR3 has 13 residues.

The chain employs TRBV11-2 and TRBJ1-6; D gene unclear. V dropped 2 bases and J dropped 0 bases, with 5 bases sitting between them. The germline V gene encodes CDR1 SGHAT and CDR2 FQNNGV. The CDR3 spans 15 residues. The CDR3 bases are TGTGCCAGCAGCTTAATCAGCTCCTATAATTCACCCCTCCACTTT. Its translation is CASSLISSYNSPLHF. The variable domain in full, with the rest retrieved from reference TRBV11-2 and TRBJ1-6, is EAGVAQSPRYKIIEKRQSVAFWCNPISGHATLYWYQQILGQGPKLLIQFQNNGVVDDSQLPKDRFSAERLKGVDSTLKIQPAKLEDSAVYLCASSLISSYNSPLHFGNGTRLTVT.

This chain links TRBV19 with TRBJ2-7; a possible D gene is TRBD1 (5 bases). The CDR3 loop spans 13 amino acids. Between the trimmed V and J ends, which lost 3 bases and 7 bases, there was a span of 13 bases. CDR1 LNHDA and CDR2 SQIVND come from the germline V gene (reference sequence). In DNA, the CDR3 is TGTGCCAGTAGTATTAGCCAGGGTAATGAGCAGTACTTC. Its protein is CASSISQGNEQYF. The variable domain in full, with the rest retrieved from reference TRBV19 and TRBJ2-7, is DGGITQSPKYLFRKEGQNVTLSCEQNLNHDAMYWYRQDPGQGLRLIYYSQIVNDFQKGDIAEGYSVSREKKESFPLTVTSAQKNPTAFYLCASSISQGNEQYFGPGTRLTVT.